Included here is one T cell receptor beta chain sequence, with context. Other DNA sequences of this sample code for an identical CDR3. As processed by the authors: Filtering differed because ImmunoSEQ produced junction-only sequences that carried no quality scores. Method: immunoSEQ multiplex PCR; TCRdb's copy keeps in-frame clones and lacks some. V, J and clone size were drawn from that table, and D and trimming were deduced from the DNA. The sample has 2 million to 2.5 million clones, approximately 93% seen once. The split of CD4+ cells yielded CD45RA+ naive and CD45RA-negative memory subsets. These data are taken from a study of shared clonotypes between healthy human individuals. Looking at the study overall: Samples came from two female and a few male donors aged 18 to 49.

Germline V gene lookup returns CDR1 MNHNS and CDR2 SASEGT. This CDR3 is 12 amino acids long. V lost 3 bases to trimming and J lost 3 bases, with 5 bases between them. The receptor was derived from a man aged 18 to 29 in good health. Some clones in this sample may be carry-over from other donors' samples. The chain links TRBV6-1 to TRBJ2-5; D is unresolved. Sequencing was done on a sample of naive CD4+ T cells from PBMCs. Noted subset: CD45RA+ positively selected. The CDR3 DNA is TGTGCCAGCAGTGACCCTAAAGAGACCCAGTACTTC. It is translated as CASSDPKETQYF.